The entry below describes one T cell receptor (beta chain). The table came from immunoSEQ multiplex PCR; TCRdb's copy has only in-frame clones and leaves some out. Of approximately 100,000 clones in the sample, approximately 92% were seen once. The data stem from a study of blood T cell repertoires in COVID-19. This CDR3 is 15 amino acids long. The V gene's germline CDR1 is MDHEN and CDR2 SYDVKM. Trimming at V came to 10 bases and at J to 0 bases, leaving 4 bases not matched to a gene. Sequencing was carried out using peripheral blood. The chain employs TRBV28 and TRBJ2-6; 9 nucleotides agree with TRBD1. The sequence was collected from a man aged 45-60 years with active COVID-19. CDR3 sequence: CATLDRGSGANVLTF. The DNA for the CDR3 is TGTGCCACTCTGGACAGGGGCTCTGGGGCCAACGTCCTGACTTTC.